This T cell receptor (beta chain) appears in the sequencing data of a study of CD8+CD57+ T cells in acquired aplastic anemia. Study-level background: Recorded DNA amounts for sorted CD4+ and CD8+ cells had an average of approximately 2.9 ug. Around 11 million reads, on average, were obtained for CD4+ cells from healthy donors.

Trimming removed 3 bases at V and 13 bases at J, with 16 bases between. The CDR3 extends over 12 amino acids. Germline CDR1 reads DFQATT; CDR2 reads SNEGSKA (reference sequence). There are many counts of this clonotype. Its antigen is not identified. Study-wide results and caveats: Controls did not differ significantly from patients in CD8+ Simpson's diversity. It was found that nearly 30 CD8+ CDR3 sequences were shared between patients and controls.

It was genomic DNA that served as the template for profiling TCR beta VDJ and CDR3. TCRdb used MiXCR to reprocess the reads, holding one entry per CDR3 protein. The sample has about 130,000 distinct CDR3 sequences, around 46% seen once; the top ten hold around 2.3%. Sequences were obtained from sorted CD4+, CD8+, or CD8+CD57+ T cells (not recorded which) from PBMCs. This chain connects TRBV20-1 to TRBJ1-5; D perhaps matches TRBD1 (6 bases). The source of this sequence is a human donor in good health, serving as a control. The CDR3 is CSASLTGLGQHF. DNA for the CDR3: TGCAGTGCTAGTCTTACAGGGCTTGGGCAGCATTTT.